The 16 T cell receptor beta chains presented below share a single source sample, sequenced in a study of graft-versus-host responses after intestinal transplantation. Which antigens these TCRs recognize remains unknown. Some clones are missing from TCRdb's copy, which holds only in-frame ones; the method was immunoSEQ multiplex PCR. The sample lists over 100,000 clones; around 90% were seen once. The sequences come from unstimulated CD4+ T cells sorted from spleen or lymph node cells, collected before transplant. Receptors originate from a human donor who was the organ donor for an intestinal transplant.

The chain couples TRBV18 to TRBJ2-2; D possibly corresponds to TRBD1 (6 bases). Trimming stripped 3 bases from V and 0 bases from J, with 8 bases between. The CDR3 loop spans 15 amino acids. Per the germline V gene, CDR1 is KGHSH and CDR2 is LQKENI. The CDR3 loop is CASSPDSANTGELFF. CDR3 coding DNA: TGTGCCAGCTCACCGGACAGTGCGAACACCGGGGAGCTGTTTTTT.

This clone has a handful of counts. The chain uses TRBV6-6 and TRBJ2-7; 9 positions match TRBD1. V was pared by 5 bases and J by 6 bases, with 11 bases of the junction left unmatched. Germline lookup yields CDR1 MNHNY and CDR2 SVGAGI (reference sequence). The CDR3 is made up of 15 amino acids. The CDR3 nucleotides are TGTGCCAGCAGTCGGCCCCAGGACAGGGGTGCCGAGCAGTACTTC. Protein product: CASSRPQDRGAEQYF.

This clone was observed a single time. This chain connects TRBV30 to TRBJ1-4; 9 bases fit TRBD1. This CDR3 has 15 amino acids. Per the germline V gene, CDR1 is GTSNPN and CDR2 is SVGIG (reference sequence). Trimming cost V 3 bases and J 6 bases; bases outside gene matches: 8. CDR3 nucleotides: TGTGCCTGGAGGTTACCGGGACAGGGTTATGAAAAACTGTTTTTT. Encoded protein: CAWRLPGQGYEKLFF.

The V call is TRBV6-1, the J call TRBJ2-1, with TRBD2 matching 10 bases. Germline values: CDR1 MNHNS, CDR2 SASEGT. The CDR3 loop spans 15 amino acids. With V trimmed by 11 bases and J by 0 bases, 7 bases remained unmatched. The CDR3 nucleotides are TGTGCCCTAGCGGGAGTCAACCCCTCCTACAATGAGCAGTTCTTC. It codes for CALAGVNPSYNEQFF.

The chain is built from TRBV30 and TRBJ2-4, with D tentatively TRBD1 (5 bases). Germline V lookup: CDR1 GTSNPN, CDR2 SVGIG (reference sequence). Trimming stripped 8 bases from V and 0 bases from J, with 11 bases between. CDR3 length: 13 residues. CDR3 sequence (DNA): TGTGCCGGGGCTGGGGTAGCCAAAAACATTCAGTACTTC. Protein sequence: CAGAGVAKNIQYF.

The chain is built from TRBV6-5 and TRBJ2-3, with 9 bases lining up with TRBD1. The J segment lost 3 bases and the V segment lost 3 bases, leaving 7 bases of the junction unmatched. CDR1 is MNHEY and CDR2 is SVGAGI in the germline V gene. This CDR3 has 16 residues. The CDR3 nucleotides read TGTGCCAGCAGTTATCGGAACAGGGGGCGTACAGATACGCAGTATTTT. Its protein product is CASSYRNRGRTDTQYF.

This clone has only one observation. The genes are TRBV6-5 and TRBJ1-1; a possible D gene is TRBD1 (5 bases). Deletions cut 6 bases from V and 6 bases from J, with 14 bases between. CDR3 length equals 13 residues. Germline V lookup: CDR1 MNHEY, CDR2 SVGAGI. The chain's CDR3 is CASSRSLGAEAFF. CDR3 DNA: TGTGCCAGCAGCAGGAGTCTGGGGGCTGAAGCTTTCTTT.

This clone has just a few counts. The V gene is TRBV11-2, the J gene TRBJ1-2, with 8 bases that match TRBD1. Germline V gene sequence: CDR1 SGHAT, CDR2 FQNNGV. Losses at the gene ends were 5 bases for V and 3 bases for J; bases not matched to a gene: 2. The CDR3 covers 13 residues. The CDR3 coding sequence is TGTGCCAGCAGCCCGGACAGGGACTATGGCTACACCTTC. It is translated as CASSPDRDYGYTF.

This chain connects TRBV7-8 to TRBJ1-1, with D perhaps TRBD1 (5 bases). With 7 bases removed from V and 5 bases from J, the gap between germline ends came to 26 bases. Germline V CDR1 and CDR2: SGHVS, FQNEAQ. The CDR3 has 17 amino acids. CDR3 amino acids: CASTLGPTGTRGTEAFF. CDR3 sequence (DNA): TGTGCCAGCACCCTAGGCCCTACAGGCACCCGAGGGACTGAAGCTTTCTTT. The whole variable domain, remainder taken from reference TRBV7-8 and TRBJ1-1, is GAGVSQSPRYKVAKRGQDVALRCDPISGHVSLFWYQQALGQGPEFLTYFQNEAQLDKSGLPSDRFFAERPEGSVSTLKIQRTQQEDSAVYLCASTLGPTGTRGTEAFFGQGTRLTVV.

This clone was counted once. The rearrangement uses TRBV2 and TRBJ2-7, with D possibly being TRBD1 (6 bases). Germline V CDR1 and CDR2: SNHLY, FYNNEI. V shed 5 bases and J shed 2 bases, with 13 bases lying between them. The CDR3 extends over 14 amino acids. The DNA for the CDR3 is TGTGCCAGCAGTCGCCCTACAGGGACCTACGAGCAGTACTTC. Protein product: CASSRPTGTYEQYF.

The chain employs TRBV5-4 and TRBJ1-4, with TRBD1 matching over 8 bases. CDR1 is SGHNT and CDR2 is YYREEE in the germline V gene (reference sequence). This CDR3 spans 15 amino acids. Trimming at V came to 4 bases and at J to 8 bases, leaving 10 bases not matched to a gene. The CDR3 DNA reads as TGTGCCAGCAGCCCAAGTGAGACAGGGGAAGAAAAACTGTTTTTT. Translated: CASSPSETGEEKLFF.

Details on this clone: This sample includes further DNA sequences coding for the same CDR3. This rearrangement joins TRBV18 to TRBJ2-1, with 11 bases that match TRBD2. CDR1 is KGHSH and CDR2 is LQKENI in the germline V gene. The CDR3 totals 15 residues. Losses at the gene ends were 6 bases for V and 1 base for J; bases not matched to a gene: 2. The CDR3 nucleotides read TGTGCCAGCTCGGGACTAGCGGATTCCTACAATGAGCAGTTCTTC. Its protein is CASSGLADSYNEQFF.

This chain uses TRBV5-1 with TRBJ1-4; D is unresolved. V lost 4 bases, J lost 7 bases, and 17 bases lay in between. The CDR3 is 15 amino acids. Germline V gene data show CDR1 as SGHRS and CDR2 as YFSETQ. The CDR3 reads CASSPIGGSIEKLFF. The CDR3, as DNA: TGCGCCAGCAGCCCCATCGGAGGGAGTATTGAAAAACTGTTTTTT.

The J gene is TRBJ2-1, the V gene TRBV6-1; D not resolved. With 2 bases removed from V and 3 bases from J, the gap between germline ends came to 8 bases. The CDR3 is 14 residues long. The germline V gene has CDR1 MNHNS and CDR2 SASEGT. The CDR3 DNA is TGTGCCAGCAGTGAACAGCTGAACTACAATGAGCAGTTCTTC. Its translation is CASSEQLNYNEQFF.

The J gene is TRBJ2-7, the V gene TRBV4-1; 11 bases agree with TRBD2. The V and J ends lost 0 bases and 0 bases, in that order; junction bases with no gene match: 10. The CDR3 totals 19 residues. Germline V gene lookup returns CDR1 MGHRA and CDR2 YSYEKL. CDR3 amino acids: CASSQDWASGRPGSYEQYF. The CDR3 DNA follows: TGCGCCAGCAGCCAAGACTGGGCTAGCGGGAGGCCCGGCTCCTACGAGCAGTACTTC.

The chain couples TRBV11-2 to TRBJ2-7; no definite D call. Germline CDR1 reads SGHAT; CDR2 reads FQNNGV. CDR3 length equals 14 residues. Trimming removed 1 base at V and 0 bases at J, with 7 bases between. The CDR3 protein is CASSLGGLSYEQYF. The CDR3, as DNA: TGTGCCAGCAGCTTAGGTGGTCTCTCCTACGAGCAGTACTTC. Full variable domain (missing parts from reference TRBV11-2 and TRBJ2-7): EAGVAQSPRYKIIEKRQSVAFWCNPISGHATLYWYQQILGQGPKLLIQFQNNGVVDDSQLPKDRFSAERLKGVDSTLKIQPAKLEDSAVYLCASSLGGLSYEQYFGPGTRLTVT.